These T cell receptor beta chains were read from a single sample in a study of metastatic and nonmetastatic thyroid tumors. From the PCR reads, TCRdb re-called clones with MiXCR. The data show some 21,000 clones, roughly 25% seen once. Sample: blood. These receptors were collected from a male donor with papillary thyroid cancer or a benign thyroid nodule (not recorded which). Some clones in this sample may be carry-over from other donors' samples. CDR3s include the opening cysteine and the closing phenylalanine or tryptophan. The D gene is left open where the match is weak. Rows give clone size only sometimes, using once, few, many, or a class for an expanded clone.

few,TRBJ2-3,TRBV12-3/TRBV12-4,TRBD1,CASRLQGSDTQYF,TGTGCCAGCAGGCTACAGGGGAGCGATACGCAGTATTTT
-,TRBJ2-3,TRBV20-1,-,CSARDPLGGETDTQYF,TGCAGTGCTAGAGATCCCCTAGGGGGAGAGACAGATACGCAGTATTTT
few,TRBJ2-3,TRBV6-1,-,CASSRYDTQYF,TGTGCCAGCAGTCGATACGATACGCAGTATTTT
-,TRBJ2-3,TRBV5-1,TRBD2,CASNLGAGRTDTQYF,TGCGCCAGCAACTTGGGAGCGGGACGCACAGATACGCAGTATTTT
few,TRBJ2-7,TRBV6-1,-,CASSVDFLGQYF,TGTGCCAGCAGTGTCGACTTTCTTGGGCAGTACTTC
few,TRBJ1-2,TRBV20-1,TRBD1,CSARGAGGIYGYTF,TGCAGTGCTAGAGGTGCAGGGGGGATCTATGGCTACACCTTC
many,TRBJ2-5,TRBV4-1,TRBD1,CASSQSQGHETQYF,TGCGCCAGCAGCCAATCACAGGGGCACGAGACCCAGTACTTC
medium-sized,TRBJ2-3,TRBV3-1,-,CASSQDVRSDTQYF,TGTGCCAGCAGCCAAGATGTGAGGTCAGATACGCAGTATTTT
few,TRBJ2-7,TRBV6-2/TRBV6-3,TRBD1,CASSYRNPQGARSEQYF,TGTGCCAGCAGTTACCGTAACCCCCAGGGGGCGCGGAGCGAGCAGTACTTC
-,TRBJ2-2,TRBV15,-,CATSVEHSGELFF,TGTGCCACCAGCGTAGAACACTCCGGGGAGCTGTTTTTT
medium-sized,TRBJ2-7,TRBV19,-,CASSIAGDYEQYF,TGTGCCAGTAGTATAGCAGGGGACTACGAGCAGTACTTC
-,TRBJ2-2,TRBV24-1,-,CATSDTATGELFF,TGTGCCACCAGTGATACAGCCACCGGGGAGCTGTTTTTT
medium-sized,TRBJ1-2,TRBV28,-,CASSLTTASNYGYTF,TGTGCCAGCAGTTTAACTACAGCTTCTAACTATGGCTACACCTTC
medium-sized,TRBJ2-7,TRBV3-1,-,CASSQDLPGVGEQYF,TGTGCCAGCAGCCAAGATCTCCCAGGGGTGGGCGAGCAGTACTTC
-,TRBJ1-5,TRBV7-2,-,CASSFVADSNQPQHF,TGTGCCAGCAGCTTCGTCGCTGATAGCAATCAGCCCCAGCATTTT
few,TRBJ1-2,TRBV6-2/TRBV6-3,TRBD1,CASSYTLSGTVFGYTF,TGTGCCAGCAGTTACACATTATCCGGGACAGTTTTCGGCTACACCTTC